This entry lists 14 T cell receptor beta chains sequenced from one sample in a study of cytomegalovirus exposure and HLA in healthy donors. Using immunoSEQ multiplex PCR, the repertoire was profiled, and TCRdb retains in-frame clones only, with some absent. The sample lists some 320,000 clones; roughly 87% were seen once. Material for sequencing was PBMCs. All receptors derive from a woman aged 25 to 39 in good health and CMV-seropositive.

In DNA form, the CDR3 reads TGTGCCAGCGAACCGTGGGTTTTCAACTATGGCTACACCTTC. Its translation: CASEPWVFNYGYTF. The V gene is TRBV6-1, the J gene TRBJ1-2; D uncertain. The CDR3 consists of 14 residues. The V gene's germline CDR1 is MNHNS and CDR2 SASEGT. Trimming removed 8 bases at V and 2 bases at J, with 15 bases between.

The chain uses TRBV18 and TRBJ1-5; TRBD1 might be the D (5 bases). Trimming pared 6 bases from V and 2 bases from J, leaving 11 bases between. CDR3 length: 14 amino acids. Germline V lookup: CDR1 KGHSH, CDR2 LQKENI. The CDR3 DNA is TGTGCCAGCTCGCTTCAGGGTGGCAATCAGCCCCAGCATTTT. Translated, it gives CASSLQGGNQPQHF.

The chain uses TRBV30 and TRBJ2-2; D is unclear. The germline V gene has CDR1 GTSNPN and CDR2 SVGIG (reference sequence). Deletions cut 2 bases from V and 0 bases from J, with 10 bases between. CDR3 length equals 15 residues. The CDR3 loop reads CAWSIARTNTGELFF. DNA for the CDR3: TGTGCCTGGAGTATTGCCAGGACGAACACCGGGGAGCTGTTTTTT.

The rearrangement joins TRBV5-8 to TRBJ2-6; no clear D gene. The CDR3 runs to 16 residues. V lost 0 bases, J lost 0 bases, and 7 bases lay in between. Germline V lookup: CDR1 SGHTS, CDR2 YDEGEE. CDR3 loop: CASSLGRLSGANVLTF. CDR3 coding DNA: TGTGCCAGCAGCTTGGGGCGTCTCTCTGGGGCCAACGTCCTGACTTTC. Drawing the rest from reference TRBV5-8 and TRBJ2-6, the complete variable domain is EAGVTQSPTHLIKTRGQQATLRCSPISGHTSVYWYQQALGLGLQFLLWYDEGEERNRGNFPPRFSGRQFPNYSSELNVNALELEDSALYLCASSLGRLSGANVLTFGAGSRLTVL.

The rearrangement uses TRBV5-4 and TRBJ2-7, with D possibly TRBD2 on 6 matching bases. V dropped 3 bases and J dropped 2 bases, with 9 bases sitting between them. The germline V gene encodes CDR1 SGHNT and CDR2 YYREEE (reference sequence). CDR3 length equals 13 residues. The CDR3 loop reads CASSSEGTYEQYF. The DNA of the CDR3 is TGTGCCAGCAGCTCGGAGGGAACCTACGAGCAGTACTTC.

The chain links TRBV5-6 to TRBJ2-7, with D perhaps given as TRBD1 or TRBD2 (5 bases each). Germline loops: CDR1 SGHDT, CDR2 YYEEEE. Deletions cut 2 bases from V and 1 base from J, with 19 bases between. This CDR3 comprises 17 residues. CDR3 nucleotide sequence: TGTGCCAGCAGCTTCGGAGTGGGGACCTCCTCTTCCTACGAGCAGTACTTC. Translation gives CASSFGVGTSSSYEQYF.

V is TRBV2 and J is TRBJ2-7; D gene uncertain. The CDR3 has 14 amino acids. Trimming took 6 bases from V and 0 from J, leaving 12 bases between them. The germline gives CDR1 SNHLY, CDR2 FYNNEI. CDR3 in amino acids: CASRRAGNSYEQYF. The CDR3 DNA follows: TGTGCCAGCAGACGGGCAGGTAACTCCTACGAGCAGTACTTC.

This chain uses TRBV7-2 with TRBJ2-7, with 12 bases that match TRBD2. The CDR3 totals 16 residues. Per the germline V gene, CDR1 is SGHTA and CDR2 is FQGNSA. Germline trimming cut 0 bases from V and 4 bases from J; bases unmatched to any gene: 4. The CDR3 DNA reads TGTGCCAGCAGCTTAGCGGCTAGCGGGGGGGCATACGAGCAGTACTTC. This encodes CASSLAASGGAYEQYF. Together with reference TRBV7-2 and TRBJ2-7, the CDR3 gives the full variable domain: GAGVSQSPSNKVTEKGKDVELRCDPISGHTALYWYRQSLGQGLEFLIYFQGNSAPDKSGLPSDRFSAERTGGSVSTLTIQRTQQEDSAVYLCASSLAASGGAYEQYFGPGTRLTVT.

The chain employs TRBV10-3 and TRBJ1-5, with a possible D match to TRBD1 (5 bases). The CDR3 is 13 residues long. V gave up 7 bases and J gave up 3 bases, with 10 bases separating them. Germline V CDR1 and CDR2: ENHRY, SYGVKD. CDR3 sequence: CAIKGDLNQPQHF. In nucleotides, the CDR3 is TGTGCCATCAAAGGGGATCTCAATCAGCCCCAGCATTTT.

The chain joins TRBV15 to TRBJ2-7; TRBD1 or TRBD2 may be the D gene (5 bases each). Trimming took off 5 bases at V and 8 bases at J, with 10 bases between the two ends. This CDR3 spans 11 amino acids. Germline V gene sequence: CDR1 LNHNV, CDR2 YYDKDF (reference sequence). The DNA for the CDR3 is TGTGCCACCAGCCCCGGGGCCCAGCAGTACTTC. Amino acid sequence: CATSPGAQQYF.

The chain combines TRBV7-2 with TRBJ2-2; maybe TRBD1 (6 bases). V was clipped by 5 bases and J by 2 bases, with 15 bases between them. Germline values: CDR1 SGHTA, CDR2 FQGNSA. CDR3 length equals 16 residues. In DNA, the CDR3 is TGTGCCAGCAGCAGCACTAGGACAGTTAACACCGGGGAGCTGTTTTTT. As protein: CASSSTRTVNTGELFF.

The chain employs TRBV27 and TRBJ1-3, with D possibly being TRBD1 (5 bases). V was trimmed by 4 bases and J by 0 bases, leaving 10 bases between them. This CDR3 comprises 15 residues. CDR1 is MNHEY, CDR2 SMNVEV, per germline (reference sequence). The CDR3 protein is CASSSYRGSGNTIYF. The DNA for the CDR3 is TGTGCCAGCAGTTCCTATAGGGGCTCTGGAAACACCATATATTTT.

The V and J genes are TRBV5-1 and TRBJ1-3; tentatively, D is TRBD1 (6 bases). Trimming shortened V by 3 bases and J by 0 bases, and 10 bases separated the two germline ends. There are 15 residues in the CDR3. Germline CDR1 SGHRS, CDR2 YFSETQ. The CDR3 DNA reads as TGCGCCAGCAGCTGGGACACAACCTCTGGAAACACCATATATTTT. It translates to CASSWDTTSGNTIYF.

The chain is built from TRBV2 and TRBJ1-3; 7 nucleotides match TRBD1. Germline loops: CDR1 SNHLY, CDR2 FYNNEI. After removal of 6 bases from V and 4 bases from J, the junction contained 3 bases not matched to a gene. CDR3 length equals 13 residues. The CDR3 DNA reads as TGTGCCAGCAGCCCGGGACAGGGAAACACCATATATTTT. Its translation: CASSPGQGNTIYF.